These T cell receptor beta chains were read from a single sample in a study of shared T cell receptors in the human thymus. TCRdb's table, derived via immunoSEQ multiplex PCR, lists solely in-frame clones and lacks some. Of hundreds of thousands of clones listed, around 89% are singletons. The data were also submitted as part of a second study, on human thymus T cells.

Sequencing used thymocytes. These receptor sequences come from a boy in the first two years of life with a congenital heart defect. The CDR3 runs from the conserved cysteine through the conserved F or W. The D gene is left open where the match is weak. The size of a clone is reported for some rows only, either as once, few or many, or as a class for expanded clones.

>14|.|TRBJ2-7|.|TRBV11-1
CASSSWDTTYEQYF
TGTGCCAGCAGCTCATGGGACACCACCTACGAGCAGTACTTC
>15|.|TRBJ2-3|.|TRBV11-2
CASSLVGWRTDTQYF
TGTGCCAGCAGCTTAGTCGGGTGGAGGACAGATACGCAGTATTTT
>15|TRBD2|TRBJ2-7|.|TRBV12-5
CASGLVAGGFYEQYF
TGTGCTAGTGGTTTGGTAGCGGGAGGTTTCTACGAGCAGTACTTC
>12|.|TRBJ1-2|few|TRBV28
CASGQTHYGYTF
TGTGCCAGCGGACAGACCCACTATGGCTACACCTTC
>15|.|TRBJ1-1|.|TRBV18
CASSPRRGLNTEAFF
TGTGCCAGCTCACCCCGGCGGGGATTGAACACTGAAGCTTTCTTT
>15|.|TRBJ2-3|.|TRBV30
CAWRPERDSTDTQYF
TGTGCCTGGAGGCCCGAACGCGATAGCACAGATACGCAGTATTTT
>13|.|TRBJ1-5|.|TRBV14
CASSQAGNQPQHF
TGTGCCAGCAGCCAAGCGGGGAATCAGCCCCAGCATTTT
>14|.|TRBJ2-7|.|TRBV6-5
CASSYSDGWYEQYF
TGTGCCAGCAGTTACTCTGACGGGTGGTACGAGCAGTACTTC
>15|TRBD2|TRBJ2-1|.|TRBV10-1
CASSEGSGRPGEQFF
TGCGCCAGCAGTGAGGGAAGCGGGAGGCCGGGTGAGCAGTTCTTC
>14|TRBD1|TRBJ1-1|.|TRBV6-5
CASSPTGGNTEAFF
TGTGCCAGCAGTCCGACAGGGGGGAACACTGAAGCTTTCTTT
>14|.|TRBJ2-7|once|TRBV5-1
CASAGEGGPYEQYF
TGCGCCTCCGCAGGGGAAGGGGGTCCCTACGAGCAGTACTTC